These T cell receptor beta chains were read from a single sample in a study of T-cell memory formation after mild COVID-19. Using its own MiXCR run on the 5' RACE reads, TCRdb lists one record per CDR3 protein. The sample lists some 340,000 distinct CDR3 sequences, under 15% occurring once. Sequencing input: PBMCs or a T cell subset sorted from them (not recorded which). These receptors came from a man younger than 30 who had mild COVID-19 (a few samples of this study predate the infection). Cell type and time point are not known. Each CDR3 is given with its conserved first and last residue. Fields, in order: J gene, V gene, CDR3 protein.

TRBJ1-5 TRBV12-3/TRBV12-4 CASSGTAQPQHF
TRBJ1-1 TRBV9 CASSVVGGEAFF
TRBJ1-5 TRBV7-8 CASSDPGSLGAIQQPQHF
TRBJ1-5 TRBV20-1 CSANPTDSNQPQHF
TRBJ2-5 TRBV9 CASSPRLEGAQETQYF
TRBJ1-2 TRBV29-1 CSVEEQPLRYTF
TRBJ2-3 TRBV30 CAWNGQGTDTQYF
TRBJ2-7 TRBV5-1 CASSVSSGGDAEQYF
TRBJ2-3 TRBV3-1 CASSRNSISADTQYF
TRBJ1-5 TRBV10-2 CASSERQGGPQHF
TRBJ1-4 TRBV7-2 CASRRTAGNEKLFF
TRBJ2-1 TRBV7-2 CASSPRAGGGWGYNEQFF
TRBJ1-2 TRBV6-1 CASSGIEGWRGYTF
TRBJ1-1 TRBV9 CASSVAGGGTEAFF
TRBJ1-5 TRBV7-2 CASSWGRGLHQPQHF
TRBJ1-5 TRBV7-2 CASSSRGDQPQHF
TRBJ1-5 TRBV29-1 CSVQGKGQPQHF
TRBJ1-1 TRBV6-6 CASSYTHGPGSTEAFF
TRBJ2-7 TRBV6-5 CASRRGPGPYEQYF
TRBJ2-1 TRBV4-3 CASSQALRQGKSYNEQFF
TRBJ1-1 TRBV6-2/TRBV6-3 CASSYGAVAFF
TRBJ1-1 TRBV12-3/TRBV12-4 CASKSVVMPEAFF
TRBJ1-1 TRBV7-9 CASSLGRGFTEAFF
TRBJ2-3 TRBV15 CATSRERGGTDTQYF